The next 4 T cell receptor beta chains were all read from a single sample in a study of a mutant IDH1 vaccine in newly diagnosed glioma. Time point of the sample: baseline, week 1 (first vaccination visit). As to treatment: pre-vaccination baseline after standard-of-care therapy. The protocol was immunoSEQ multiplex PCR, while the TCRdb copy is restricted to in-frame clones and leaves out a portion. The top ten hold about 5% of the sample, which has 20,000 to 25,000 clones, roughly 88% seen once. Source: PBMCs, taken from a glioma patient treated with radiotherapy, temozolomide or both. These receptors all stem from a middle-aged man with glioma.

The CDR3 is CASSTPGRETQYF. The CDR3 DNA is TGTGCCAGCAGCACACCTGGACGGGAGACCCAGTACTTC. The rearrangement joins TRBV7-8 to TRBJ2-5; unclear D gene. The CDR3 totals 13 residues. Trimming cost V 5 bases and J 5 bases, with 12 bases left between them. CDR1 and CDR2 from the germline V gene are SGHVS and FQNEAQ.

The V and J genes are TRBV4-3 and TRBJ1-5; maybe TRBD1 (6 bases). V was clipped by 0 bases and J by 7 bases, with 10 bases between them. The CDR3 loop spans 14 amino acids. Per the germline V gene, CDR1 is LGHNA and CDR2 is YSLEER. The CDR3 is CASSQDYREQPQHF. CDR3 sequence (DNA): TGCGCCAGCAGCCAAGACTACAGGGAGCAGCCCCAGCATTTT.

This clone is labeled medium-sized (0.01 to 0.1%). The V call is TRBV7-8, the J call TRBJ1-4; TRBD1 agrees at 7 bases. Germline V gene data show CDR1 as SGHVS and CDR2 as FQNEAQ. After removal of 1 base from V and 4 bases from J, the junction contained 3 bases not matched to a gene. The CDR3 covers 15 residues. CDR3 sequence reads: CASSLDAGGNEKLFF. DNA of the CDR3: TGTGCCAGCAGCTTAGATGCAGGGGGTAATGAAAAACTGTTTTTT.

The rearrangement joins TRBV15 to TRBJ1-1, with TRBD1 identical over 8 bases. The trim removed 4 bases at V and 1 base at J, leaving 2 bases unmatched. This CDR3 contains 14 residues. The germline gives CDR1 LNHNV, CDR2 YYDKDF (reference sequence). The CDR3: CATSMGQENTEAFF. In DNA, the CDR3 is TGTGCCACCAGCATGGGACAGGAGAACACTGAAGCTTTCTTT.